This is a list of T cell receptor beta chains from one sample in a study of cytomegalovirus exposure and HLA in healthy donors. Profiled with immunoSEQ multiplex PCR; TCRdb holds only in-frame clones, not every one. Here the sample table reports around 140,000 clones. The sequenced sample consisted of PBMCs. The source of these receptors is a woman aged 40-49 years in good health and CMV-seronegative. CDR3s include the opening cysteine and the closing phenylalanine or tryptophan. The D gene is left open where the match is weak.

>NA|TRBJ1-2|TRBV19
CASRVLPYGYTF
TGTGCCAGTAGGGTACTCCCCTATGGCTACACCTTC
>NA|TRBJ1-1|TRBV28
CASSSLLSEAFF
TGTGCCAGCAGTTCCCTACTTTCGGAGGCTTTCTTT
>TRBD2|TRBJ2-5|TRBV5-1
CASSLKGGGAGETQYF
TGCGCCAGCAGCTTAAAGGGCGGGGGGGCCGGAGAGACCCAGTACTTC
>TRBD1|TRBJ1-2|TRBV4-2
CASSQGGTGARVYGYTF
TGTGCCAGCAGCCAAGGGGGGACAGGGGCTAGAGTATATGGCTACACCTTC
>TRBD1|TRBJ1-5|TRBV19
CASSIHRQGLSNQPQHF
TGTGCCAGTAGTATACATCGACAGGGCTTAAGCAATCAGCCCCAGCATTTT
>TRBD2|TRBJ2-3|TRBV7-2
CASSTLAGGAGTDTQYF
TGTGCCAGCAGCACCCTAGCGGGGGGGGCTGGCACAGATACGCAGTATTTT
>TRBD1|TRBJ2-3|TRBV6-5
CASSPDRAFTDTQYF
TGTGCCAGCAGTCCCGACAGGGCGTTCACAGATACGCAGTATTTT
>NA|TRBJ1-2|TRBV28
CASSLLLVGTGTNYGYTF
TGTGCCAGCAGTTTACTCTTGGTAGGAACAGGGACTAACTATGGCTACACCTTC
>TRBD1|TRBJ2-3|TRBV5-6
CASSLYWPGGTDTQYF
TGTGCCAGCAGCCTGTATTGGCCAGGGGGAACAGATACGCAGTATTTT
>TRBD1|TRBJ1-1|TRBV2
CASRRQGAGDTEAFF
TGTGCCAGCAGGAGACAGGGGGCGGGGGACACTGAAGCTTTCTTT